The next 29 T cell receptor beta chains were all read from a single sample in a study of T-cell memory formation after mild COVID-19. TCRdb re-analysed the 5' RACE reads in MiXCR, keeping a single row per CDR3 protein. The sample includes roughly 340,000 distinct CDR3 sequences, 20% seen only once; the top ten take about 21%. Sequenced: PBMCs or a T cell subset sorted from them (not recorded which). Every receptor here comes from a young man who had mild COVID-19 (a few samples of this study predate the infection). Cell type and time point are not known.

This clonotype turned up a few times. This chain uses TRBV6-2 or TRBV6-3 with TRBJ2-7; 10 positions match TRBD1. CDR1 and CDR2 (germline): MNHEY, SVGEGT. V lost 2 bases, J lost 2 bases, and 9 bases stayed unmatched. This CDR3 has 17 residues. CDR3 sequence reads: CASSYASPGQGAYEQYV. The CDR3 DNA follows: TGTGCCAGCAGTTACGCCTCTCCTGGACAGGGGGCCTACGAGCAGTACGTC.

This chain links TRBV5-1 with TRBJ2-3, with a tentative D call TRBD2 (5 bases). There are 15 residues in the CDR3. Trimming pared 4 bases from V and 5 bases from J, leaving 17 bases between. Germline loops: CDR1 SGHRS, CDR2 YFSETQ. CDR3 sequence: CASSPVGEQQDTQYF. In nucleotides, the CDR3 is TGCGCCAGCAGCCCAGTTGGGGAGCAACAAGATACGCAGTATTTT.

J is TRBJ2-3 and V is TRBV4-1; D gene uncertain. Germline CDR1 and CDR2: MGHRA and YSYEKL. The CDR3 is made up of 14 amino acids. V was shortened by 4 bases and J by 3 bases, with 11 bases between the two germline ends. The CDR3 bases are TGCGCCAGCAGCCCCGATCCAGTTACAGATACGCAGTATTTT. As protein: CASSPDPVTDTQYF.

The V and J genes are TRBV12-3 or TRBV12-4 and TRBJ1-2; 9 bases line up with TRBD1. CDR3 length: 14 residues. The V segment lost 6 bases and the J segment 2 bases; nucleotides outside the gene matches: 4. CDR3 loop: CASRAGQGNYGYTF. CDR3 DNA sequence: TGTGCCAGCAGGGCTGGACAGGGGAACTATGGCTACACCTTC.

The chain employs TRBV4-1 and TRBJ1-5, with D maybe TRBD1 (5 bases). Between the trimmed V and J ends, which lost 1 base and 6 bases, there was a span of 10 bases. CDR3 length: 14 amino acids. Germline loops: CDR1 MGHRA, CDR2 YSYEKL. The CDR3 sequence: CASSQVQAPQPQHF. The CDR3 bases are TGCGCCAGCAGCCAAGTACAGGCCCCTCAGCCCCAGCATTTT.

This clonotype has a handful of counts. The chain employs TRBV12-3 or TRBV12-4 and TRBJ1-4; 7 nucleotides agree with TRBD1. Germline trimming cut 6 bases from V and 6 bases from J; bases unmatched to any gene: 4. This CDR3 comprises 13 residues. The chain's CDR3 is CASSLTGDEKLFF. The CDR3 DNA sequence: TGTGCCAGCAGCCTCACAGGGGATGAAAAACTGTTTTTT.

The V and J genes are TRBV12-3 or TRBV12-4 and TRBJ2-2; 9 bases agree with TRBD1. V lost 1 base and J lost 6; bases outside the gene matches: 3. This CDR3 has 15 residues. The CDR3 protein is CASSLGDREPGELFF. In DNA, the CDR3 is TGTGCCAGCAGTTTAGGGGACAGGGAACCCGGGGAGCTGTTTTTT.

The gene calls are TRBV11-2 and TRBJ2-5; D might be TRBD1 or TRBD2, each matching 7 bases. The CDR3 has 14 amino acids. Germline values: CDR1 SGHAT, CDR2 FQNNGV. V was pared by 7 bases and J by 5 bases, with 17 bases between. DNA of the CDR3: TGTGCCAGCACCCCAGGGGGGGGCGTGGAGACCCAGTACTTC. This sequence encodes CASTPGGGVETQYF.

The chain uses TRBV5-1 and TRBJ2-1; TRBD1 or TRBD2 may be the D gene (5 bases each). Germline CDR1 SGHRS, CDR2 YFSETQ. Trimming removed 0 bases from V and 9 bases from J, with 19 bases in between. The CDR3 is 16 residues long. This CDR3 reads CASSLAGGGLTVEQFF. The CDR3 region has the DNA TGCGCCAGCAGCTTGGCCGGTGGGGGTTTAACGGTTGAGCAGTTCTTC.

The V gene is TRBV10-3, the J gene TRBJ1-1; 9 bases are shared with TRBD1. The length of the CDR3 is 14 residues. Looked up from germline, CDR1 is ENHRY and CDR2 is SYGVKD. V dropped 4 bases and J dropped 5; count of bases not matched to a gene: 5. CDR3 residues: CAISGRDRATEAFF. CDR3 coding DNA: TGTGCCATCAGTGGACGGGACAGGGCGACTGAAGCTTTCTTT.

V gene TRBV7-2 combines with J gene TRBJ2-5; 7 bases agree with TRBD1. This CDR3 comprises 14 residues. With V trimmed by 5 bases and J by 7 bases, 10 bases remained unmatched. The germline gives CDR1 SGHTA, CDR2 FQGNSA. The CDR3 reads CASSQTQGRATQYF. The CDR3 DNA sequence: TGTGCCAGCAGCCAAACACAGGGGCGGGCGACCCAGTACTTC.

To note about this clonotype: Mismatch with germline at one junction end may stem from a read error. The CDR3 DNA reads as TGTGCCAGCAGCTTATGGGGTAGCAATCAGCACCAGCATTTT. This gives the protein CASSLWGSNQHQHF. V is TRBV7-2 and J is TRBJ1-5; no clear D. This CDR3 has 14 amino acids. The germline gives CDR1 SGHTA, CDR2 FQGNSA.

This rearrangement joins TRBV29-1 to TRBJ2-3; D might be TRBD1 (5 bases). The CDR3 loop spans 13 amino acids. Germline V gene lookup returns CDR1 SQVTM and CDR2 ANQGSEA. The V end was cut by 8 bases, the J end by 2 bases, with 14 bases between. The CDR3 loop is CSQQAGNTDTQYF. The CDR3 DNA sequence: TGCAGCCAACAGGCAGGGAACACAGATACGCAGTATTTT.

This clonotype came up a few times. The chain employs TRBV7-9 and TRBJ2-7, with D perhaps TRBD1 (5 bases). The CDR3 extends over 15 amino acids. Per the germline V gene, CDR1 is SEHNR and CDR2 is FQNEAQ (reference sequence). Trimming took 5 bases from V and 6 from J, leaving 20 bases between them. The DNA for the CDR3 is TGTGCCAGCAGCCCAAACGGCAGGGTGGCCCGCGAGCAGTACTTC. Translation gives CASSPNGRVAREQYF.

The CDR3 DNA is TGTGCCAGCAGCCAAGAATACAGGGGGCGAGACACAGATACGCAGTATTTT. Translated, it gives CASSQEYRGRDTDTQYF. The V call is TRBV14, the J call TRBJ2-3, with TRBD1 matching 9 bases. CDR1 and CDR2 from the germline V gene are SGHDN and FVKESK. Germline trimming cut 0 bases from V and 2 bases from J; bases unmatched to any gene: 6. This CDR3 has 17 amino acids.

This clonotype was detected only a few times. V gene TRBV3-1 combines with J gene TRBJ2-5, with 11 bases that match TRBD2. V dropped 0 bases and J dropped 3; count of bases not matched to a gene: 9. CDR1 and CDR2 (germline): LGHDT, YNNKEL (reference sequence). CDR3 size: 18 residues. DNA of the CDR3: TGTGCCAGCAGCCAAGAGGGTAGCGGGGGGGCTCCGGAAGAGACCCAGTACTTC. It encodes CASSQEGSGGAPEETQYF.

Only a few counts were recorded for this clonotype. This chain connects TRBV29-1 to TRBJ2-1, with D perhaps TRBD1 or TRBD2 (7 bases each). Trimming took 6 bases from V and 6 from J, leaving 15 bases between them. The germline V gene has CDR1 SQVTM and CDR2 ANQGSEA. This CDR3 comprises 13 residues. The CDR3 coding sequence is TGCAGCGTGACAGGGCGGGGGACCAATGAGCAGTTCTTC. Residues: CSVTGRGTNEQFF.

This clonotype came up a few times. This rearrangement joins TRBV24-1 to TRBJ2-3; D unclear. Germline CDR1 KGHDR, CDR2 SFDVKD. This CDR3 spans 13 amino acids. V was clipped by 1 base and J by 2 bases, with 3 bases between them. CDR3 protein: CATSDFLTDTQYF. The CDR3 DNA is TGTGCCACCAGTGATTTCCTCACAGATACGCAGTATTTT.

This clonotype was seen a few times. This sequence joins TRBV7-9 and TRBJ2-1; TRBD2 matches 15 bases. The CDR3 extends over 17 amino acids. Looked up from germline, CDR1 is SEHNR and CDR2 is FQNEAQ (reference sequence). V lost 9 bases to trimming and J lost 7 bases; unmatched junction nucleotides: 13. CDR3 DNA: TGTGCCAGTCCGGGACTAGCGGGGGGCCCCTGGGAGAATGAGCAGTTCTTC. Its translation: CASPGLAGGPWENEQFF.

This clonotype was detected a few times. This chain joins TRBV20-1 and TRBJ2-3, with 8 nucleotides matching TRBD2. The CDR3 sequence is 18 residues long. J was trimmed by 2 bases and V by 1 base; bases with no gene match: 14. Germline CDR1 and CDR2: DFQATT and SNEGSKA (reference sequence). In DNA, the CDR3 is TGCAGTGCTAGAGCCCACGATCAGGCGGGGGGAGTCACAGATACGCAGTATTTT. Its protein product is CSARAHDQAGGVTDTQYF.

This clonotype was recorded many times. This rearrangement joins TRBV7-8 to TRBJ2-3; D is unresolved. The CDR3 consists of 15 residues. V lost 3 bases and J lost 6, with 16 bases in between. Germline CDR1 is SGHVS and CDR2 is FQNEAQ. This CDR3 reads CASSFSARPSDTQYF. The CDR3 DNA reads as TGTGCCAGCAGCTTCAGCGCTAGACCGTCCGATACGCAGTATTTT.

The rearrangement uses TRBV4-1 and TRBJ2-3; 9 nucleotides agree with TRBD2. The germline V gene encodes CDR1 MGHRA and CDR2 YSYEKL. The CDR3 runs 18 residues. After removal of 0 bases from V and 2 bases from J, the junction contained 9 bases not matched to a gene. The CDR3 loop is CASSQDPPPSGVTDTQYF. The DNA of the CDR3 is TGCGCCAGCAGCCAAGATCCCCCCCCTAGCGGGGTCACAGATACGCAGTATTTT.

This chain connects TRBV6-2 or TRBV6-3 to TRBJ2-3, with a weak D call TRBD2 (6 bases). Trimming took 4 bases from V and 1 from J, leaving 18 bases between them. CDR1 MNHEY and CDR2 SVGEGT come from the germline V gene. This CDR3 comprises 17 residues. The CDR3 nucleotides read TGTGCCAGCAGTTTTGCCCGATCTAGCGATCGCACAGATACGCAGTATTTT. Protein: CASSFARSSDRTDTQYF.

The CDR3 DNA follows: TGCAGTGCTGACAGGGTGGGCGAGCAGTACGTC. This gives the protein CSADRVGEQYV. The chain joins TRBV20-1 to TRBJ2-7; 7 positions agree with TRBD1. This CDR3 has 11 residues. V shed 5 bases and J 6 bases; nucleotides not matched to a gene: 4. Germline loops: CDR1 DFQATT, CDR2 SNEGSKA (reference sequence).

This clonotype showed up just a few times. The rearrangement uses TRBV28 and TRBJ1-2, with D uncertain. This CDR3 is built from 14 residues. The V and J ends lost 3 bases and 2 bases respectively, with 10 bases between them. CDR1 and CDR2 from the germline V gene are MDHEN and SYDVKM. The CDR3 spells CASSFGNLNYGYTF. The CDR3 region has the DNA TGTGCCAGCAGTTTTGGGAATCTGAACTATGGCTACACCTTC.

This clonotype was seen a few times. The chain uses TRBV29-1 and TRBJ2-5, with D hard to call. The CDR3 length is 12 residues. CDR1 and CDR2 (germline): SQVTM, ANQGSEA. V was trimmed by 4 bases and J by 3 bases, leaving 9 bases between them. CDR3 protein: CSVVPPEETQYF. In DNA, the CDR3 is TGCAGCGTTGTCCCCCCCGAAGAGACCCAGTACTTC.

This clonotype was seen only a few times. V usage is TRBV5-1 and J usage is TRBJ1-1; D uncertain. This CDR3 contains 14 residues. Germline CDR1 SGHRS, CDR2 YFSETQ. Deletions cut 1 base from V and 1 base from J, with 8 bases between. The DNA for the CDR3 is TGCGCCAGCAGCTTGCGAACGACGAACACTGAAGCTTTCTTT. It is translated as CASSLRTTNTEAFF.

V and J are TRBV29-1 and TRBJ2-5; 9 bases fit TRBD1. CDR1 SQVTM and CDR2 ANQGSEA come from the germline V gene. The CDR3 totals 13 residues. The ends lost 7 bases at V and 4 bases at J; junction bases unmatched: 7. CDR3 sequence (DNA): TGCAGCGGCCGGGACAGGGCGTCAGAGACCCAGTACTTC. It specifies CSGRDRASETQYF.

This clonotype was recorded many times. The genes are TRBV20-1 and TRBJ1-2, with TRBD1 as a possible D gene (6 bases). V lost 0 bases and J lost 0, with 14 bases in between. There are 16 residues in the CDR3. Germline lookup yields CDR1 DFQATT and CDR2 SNEGSKA (reference sequence). CDR3: CSARDRVQGSNYGYTF. As DNA, the CDR3 is TGCAGTGCTAGAGATCGAGTACAGGGTTCTAACTATGGCTACACCTTC.